The 28 T cell receptor beta chains listed next were all sequenced from one sample in a study of kidney transplant recipient with SARS-CoV-2 infection. TCRdb called the reads again in MiXCR, with one record for every CDR3 protein. The repertoire holds roughly 230,000 distinct CDR3 sequences, with more than 25% as singletons. The material sequenced was a blood sample, taken at baseline and on day 111 from a kidney transplant recipient. These receptors all stem from a male patient younger than 45 who had COVID-19 and was a kidney transplant recipient. Some T cells could come from the graft donor.

Of note for this clonotype: A much larger clone sits a single nucleotide away, making a read error possible. The V gene is TRBV5-8, the J gene TRBJ1-2; the D is unclear. Trimming removed 7 bases at V and 4 bases at J, with 23 bases between. CDR3 length: 16 residues. Per germline, CDR1 SGHTS and CDR2 YDEGEE. The CDR3 sequence is CASRMLHPRKTYGYTF. Written as DNA, the CDR3 is TGTGCCAGCCGGATGCTTCATCCACGAAAGACCTATGGCTACACCTTC.

This clonotype was counted a single time. A much larger clone lies one base from this, so it may be a read error. This rearrangement joins TRBV8-2 to TRBJ1-2. TRBV8-2 constitutes a pseudogene. The CDR3 length is 16 residues. The CDR3 DNA sequence: TGTGGCAGTGTGCAGCTTGATAGCCGAGAGACCTATGGCTACACCTTC. Amino acids: CGSVQLDSRETYGYTF.

This clonotype came up many times. The CDR3 DNA follows: TGCGCCAGCAGCTTGGCCGTGGGACAGGGAAGAGATGGCTACACCTTC. This gives the protein CASSLAVGQGRDGYTF. The rearrangement links TRBV5-1 to TRBJ1-2; 9 nucleotides line up with TRBD1. Germline V gene sequence: CDR1 SGHRS, CDR2 YFSETQ. The CDR3 spans 16 residues. V was clipped by 0 bases and J by 6 bases; unmatched bases: 9.

About this clonotype: This clone may be a read error of a much larger clone one base away. The genes are TRBV11-1 and TRBJ2-1; a weak D match, TRBD2 (6 bases). CDR3 length equals 17 residues. V dropped 4 bases and J dropped 7 bases, with 23 bases sitting between them. Germline loops: CDR1 SGHAT, CDR2 FQDESV (reference sequence). The CDR3 DNA sequence: TGTGCCAGCAGCTACTCGGCAGGACGGGGGTTCAGTAATGAGCAGTTCTTC. Protein sequence: CASSYSAGRGFSNEQFF. Together with reference TRBV11-1 and TRBJ2-1, the CDR3 gives the full variable domain: EAEVAQSPRYKITEKSQAVAFWCDPISGHATLYWYRQILGQGPELLVQFQDESVVDDSQLPKDRFSAERLKGVDSTLKIQPAELGDSAMYLCASSYSAGRGFSNEQFFGPGTRLTVL.

The chain uses TRBV6-6 and TRBJ2-7, with unresolved D. The CDR3 spans 14 residues. Germline lookup yields CDR1 MNHNY and CDR2 SVGAGI (reference sequence). V shed 6 bases and J shed 5 bases, with 17 bases lying between them. The CDR3 nucleotides read TGTGCCAGCAGCGCGAATGCTGCTCCCCACGAGCAGTACTTC. It is translated as CASSANAAPHEQYF.

This clonotype occurred many times. The rearrangement joins TRBV12-3 or TRBV12-4 to TRBJ1-5; tentative D call: TRBD1 (5 bases). V was trimmed by 1 base and J by 2 bases, leaving 9 bases between them. The CDR3 runs 15 residues. As DNA, the CDR3 is TGTGCCAGCAGTTTAGGGGGGATAGGCAATCAGCCCCAGCATTTT. Its protein product is CASSLGGIGNQPQHF.

There are many counts of this clonotype. CDR3 amino acids: CASSISGQVGSPLHF. CDR3 bases: TGTGCCAGTAGTATTTCGGGACAGGTGGGTTCACCCCTCCACTTT. The chain combines TRBV19 with TRBJ1-6; 8 bases agree with TRBD1. V was clipped by 3 bases and J by 9 bases; unmatched bases: 7. The CDR3 spans 15 residues. Germline V gene lookup returns CDR1 LNHDA and CDR2 SQIVND (reference sequence).

On this clonotype itself: This may be a read error, as it is one base from a much larger clone. CDR3: CASSFAVTLRETYGYTF. As DNA, the CDR3 is TGTGCCAGCAGCTTCGCTGTCACCCTTCGAGAGACCTATGGCTACACCTTC. This rearrangement joins TRBV3-1 to TRBJ1-2; D is unresolved. V was clipped by 5 bases and J by 4 bases, with 23 bases between them. The V gene's germline CDR1 is LGHDT and CDR2 YNNKEL (reference sequence). This CDR3 comprises 17 residues.

The table lists this clonotype with a count of one. Since a much larger clone is just one base distant, this may be a read error. This chain uses TRBV7-2 with TRBJ1-2; D not resolved. The V gene lost 8 bases and the J gene lost 4 bases, with 14 bases spanning the gap. CDR1 SGHTA and CDR2 FQGNSA come from the germline V gene. The CDR3 totals 13 residues. In DNA form, the CDR3 reads TGTGCCAGCGGTTCCGGACGGATCTATGGCTACACCTTC. This codes for CASGSGRIYGYTF.

There are many counts of this clonotype. The rearrangement joins TRBV7-9 to TRBJ1-6; TRBD1 aligns across 7 bases. This CDR3 contains 15 residues. Germline CDR1 SEHNR, CDR2 FQNEAQ (reference sequence). V gave up 6 bases and J gave up 8 bases; unmatched junction bases: 10. CDR3 nucleotide sequence: TGTGCCAGCAGTCACACAGGGGCAGGCGATTCACCCCTCCACTTT. This translates into CASSHTGAGDSPLHF.

There are a few counts of this clonotype. One junction end disagrees with the germline gene, perhaps due to a read error. The V gene is TRBV7-6, the J gene TRBJ2-1; tentatively, D is TRBD2 (6 bases). The CDR3 consists of 16 residues. The V gene's germline CDR1 is SGHVS and CDR2 FNYEAQ. The CDR3 is CTSSYDGAGYHNEQFF. CDR3 nucleotides: TGTACCAGCAGCTATGATGGGGCGGGATATCACAATGAGCAGTTCTTC.

This clonotype was counted many times. V gene TRBV7-6 combines with J gene TRBJ2-5; 7 nucleotides match TRBD1. Trimming at V came to 3 bases and at J to 5 bases, leaving 6 bases not matched to a gene. Germline assignment: CDR1 SGHVS and CDR2 FNYEAQ. This CDR3 has 14 amino acids. The CDR3 reads CASSFLGQSETQYF. The CDR3 DNA follows: TGTGCCAGCAGCTTTTTGGGACAGTCTGAGACCCAGTACTTC. Supplemented by reference TRBV7-6 and TRBJ2-5, the full variable domain reads GAGVSQSPRYKVTKRGQDVALRCDPISGHVSLYWYRQALGQGPEFLTYFNYEAQQDKSGLPNDRFSAERPEGSISTLTIQRTEQRDSAMYRCASSFLGQSETQYFGPGTRLLVL.

In regard to this clonotype: One base away lies a much larger clone, so this may be a sequencing read error. The chain recombines TRBV5-1 with TRBJ2-6, with D maybe TRBD1 (6 bases). Germline V gene lookup returns CDR1 SGHRS and CDR2 YFSETQ. This CDR3 spans 16 amino acids. The CDR3 is CASSWDIRAGANVPTF. The CDR3 DNA follows: TGCGCCAGCAGCTGGGACATTCGGGCTGGGGCCAACGTCCCGACTTTC.

This clonotype came up a few times. The chain joins TRBV4-2 to TRBJ2-1; 8 bases are a match to TRBD2. V lost 1 base to trimming and J lost 9 bases; unmatched junction nucleotides: 17. The CDR3 runs 18 residues. Germline V gene data show CDR1 as LGHNA and CDR2 as YNFKEQ. The CDR3 coding sequence is TGTGCCAGCAGCCAAGGGAACGACCGGGGGGGGCTAAACTCTGAGCAGTTCTTC. It translates to CASSQGNDRGGLNSEQFF.

Worth noting for this clonotype: Given a much more abundant clone one base away, this may be a read error. The CDR3 does not close with the conserved phenylalanine or tryptophan, likely indicating a read error. The chain uses TRBV5-1 and TRBJ1-1, with no clear D. V was shortened by 6 bases and J by 1 base, with 10 bases between the two germline ends. Germline CDR1 SGHRS, CDR2 YFSETQ. The CDR3 is 13 residues long. This CDR3 is CASTPGSNTEAFL. DNA for the CDR3: TGCGCCAGCACCCCAGGATCGAACACTGAAGCTTTCCTT.

A remark on this clonotype: A much larger clone differs from this one at a single base, so this may be a read error. V is TRBV5-8 and J is TRBJ1-3; the D is unclear. Germline values: CDR1 SGHTS, CDR2 YDEGEE. V was pared by 4 bases and J by 3 bases, with 14 bases between. This CDR3 is built from 15 residues. The CDR3 is CASSTKRAYGNTIYF. The CDR3 nucleotides are TGTGCCAGCAGCACCAAAAGAGCGTATGGAAACACCATATATTTT.

This clonotype was seen ten or more times. The rearrangement uses TRBV5-4 and TRBJ1-2; D is uncertain. V lost 2 bases to trimming and J lost 3 bases, with 11 bases between them. CDR3 size: 14 residues. Germline CDR1 SGHNT, CDR2 YYREEE (reference sequence). As DNA, the CDR3 is TGTGCCAGCAGCTTTCGGGGAGAAGACTATGGCTACACCTTC. Its translation: CASSFRGEDYGYTF. Filled out from reference TRBV5-4 and TRBJ1-2, the complete variable domain reads ETGVTQSPTHLIKTRGQQVTLRCSSQSGHNTVSWYQQALGQGPQFIFQYYREEENGRGNFPPRFSGLQFPNYSSELNVNALELDDSALYLCASSFRGEDYGYTFGSGTRLTVV.

This clonotype was seen at least ten times. V and J are TRBV24-1 and TRBJ1-2; a weak D match, TRBD1 (6 bases). The V and J ends lost 7 bases and 4 bases respectively, with 9 bases between them. The CDR3 sequence is 12 residues long. The germline CDR1 and CDR2 sequences are KGHDR and SFDVKD. As DNA, the CDR3 is TGTGCCACCAGCCCAGGGGCCTATGGCTACACCTTC. The encoded protein is CATSPGAYGYTF.

With respect to this clonotype: A clone one base away is much larger, so this may be a read error. This sequence joins TRBV3-1 and TRBJ2-2, with D possibly matching TRBD2 (5 bases). CDR3 size: 18 residues. Germline values: CDR1 LGHDT, CDR2 YNNKEL (reference sequence). The CDR3, as DNA: TGTGCCAGCAGCTATAATCGTCCCATTTCAGGCTTGACCGGGGAGCCGTTTTTT. This sequence encodes CASSYNRPISGLTGEPFF.

This clonotype was detected ten times or more. The V and J genes are TRBV2 and TRBJ2-7; tentative D call: TRBD2 (5 bases). The CDR3 runs 14 residues. Germline V CDR1 and CDR2: SNHLY, FYNNEI. V lost 2 bases to trimming and J lost 4 bases, with 12 bases between them. This CDR3 reads CASSERPSQYEQYF. Here the CDR3 DNA reads TGTGCCAGCAGTGAACGGCCTAGCCAGTACGAGCAGTACTTC.

As regards this clonotype: This CDR3 fails to terminate in the conserved phenylalanine or tryptophan, so it likely reflects a read error. The rearrangement links TRBV11-3 to TRBJ2-4; 7 nucleotides agree with TRBD1. The CDR3 loop spans 15 amino acids. Germline CDR1 is SGHNT and CDR2 is YENEEA. Unmatched junction bases numbered 10, after V lost 8 bases and J lost 3 bases. As DNA, the CDR3 is TGTGCCAGCGGCAGACAGGGATTGGGCAAAAACATTCAGTACCTC. Translation: CASGRQGLGKNIQYL.

This clonotype came up many times. The gene calls are TRBV5-1 and TRBJ1-2; the D is unclear. The CDR3 has 17 residues. V lost 0 bases and J 6 bases, leaving 21 bases between the germline ends. Germline V lookup: CDR1 SGHRS, CDR2 YFSETQ. The DNA of the CDR3 is TGCGCCAGCAGCTTGGCCCTAGGCACCCCGGGCGAGGATGGCTACACCTTC. This encodes CASSLALGTPGEDGYTF.

A remark on this clonotype: A clone one base away is much larger, so this may be a read error. The chain links TRBV9 to TRBJ1-2; tentative D call: TRBD1 (6 bases). CDR3 length equals 13 residues. CDR1 and CDR2 from the germline V gene are SGDLS and YYNGEE. This CDR3 reads CASSAQGRDGHTF. CDR3 coding DNA: TGTGCCAGCAGCGCACAGGGAAGGGATGGCCACACCTTC. Complete variable domain (other parts from reference TRBV9 and TRBJ1-2): DSGVTQTPKHLITATGQRVTLRCSPRSGDLSVYWYQQSLDQGLQFLIQYYNGEERAKGNILERFSAQQFPDLHSELNLSSLELGDSALYFCASSAQGRDGHTFGSGTRLTVV.

J is TRBJ2-7 and V is TRBV10-2; 8 positions match TRBD1. Germline lookup yields CDR1 WSHSY and CDR2 SAAADI. Trimming removed 5 bases from V and 9 bases from J; junction bases left unmatched: 12. The CDR3 sequence is 14 residues long. The CDR3 is CASSSGQVAHGQYF. The CDR3 coding sequence is TGCGCCAGCAGTTCGGGACAGGTGGCCCACGGGCAGTACTTC.

For this clonotype: A much more abundant neighbour one base away suggests this may be a read error. This sequence joins TRBV4-3 and TRBJ2-3; no clear D. Germline-derived CDR1 and CDR2 are LGHNA and YSLEER. The CDR3 loop spans 17 amino acids. Trimming shortened V by 0 bases and J by 5 bases, and 18 bases separated the two germline ends. The CDR3 loop reads CASSQDERTAFGDTQYF. The CDR3 DNA follows: TGCGCCAGCAGCCAAGATGAGAGGACCGCCTTTGGAGATACGCAGTATTTT.

With respect to this clonotype: This sequence may be a read error, since a much larger clone differs from it by one base. The chain carries TRBV6-1 and TRBJ1-2; D remains unclear. Germline CDR1 MNHNS, CDR2 SASEGT. V lost 5 bases and J 4 bases, leaving 23 bases between the germline ends. The CDR3 is made up of 17 amino acids. The CDR3 reads CASSPLPECGKTYGYTF. The DNA of the CDR3 is TGTGCCAGCAGTCCCCTACCGGAATGTGGAAAGACCTATGGCTACACCTTC.

The sample holds many counts of this clonotype. V gene TRBV20-1 combines with J gene TRBJ1-5; 8 nucleotides line up with TRBD1. Germline CDR1 is DFQATT and CDR2 is SNEGSKA (reference sequence). V lost 3 bases to trimming and J lost 6 bases; unmatched junction nucleotides: 7. The CDR3 is made up of 14 amino acids. The CDR3 reads CSASPTGGIQPQHF. CDR3 in DNA: TGCAGTGCTAGCCCCACAGGGGGGATTCAGCCCCAGCATTTT.

This clonotype has at least ten counts. The chain employs TRBV10-3 and TRBJ1-3; D is possibly TRBD1 (6 bases). This CDR3 comprises 14 residues. V was pared by 6 bases and J by 0 bases, with 9 bases between. Germline V gene lookup returns CDR1 ENHRY and CDR2 SYGVKD. The CDR3: CAIRGGNSGNTIYF. In DNA, the CDR3 is TGTGCCATCAGAGGGGGGAACTCTGGAAACACCATATATTTT.